The clone carrying this T cell receptor (beta chain) showed up just a few times. The V gene end was trimmed by 3 bases and the J gene end by 0 bases; junction bases not matched to a gene: 2. The CDR3 covers 17 residues. CDR1 and CDR2 from the germline V gene are KGHDR and SFDVKD. TCRdb itself ran the reads through MiXCR, one entry per CDR3 protein. This sample carries a few hundred thousand distinct CDR3 sequences, roughly 13% of them seen once, and the ten largest clones take around 8.7%. The sample originates from a study of T cell repertoires in cytomegalovirus infection. The sample comprised PBMCs. J is TRBJ2-1 and V is TRBV24-1, with 12 positions matching TRBD2. The TCR comes from a human donor in good health (CMV status not recorded). Some clones in this sample may be carry-over from other donors' samples. The CDR3 region is CATSDPSGRASYNEQFF. CDR3 in DNA: TGTGCCACCAGTGATCCTAGCGGGAGGGCCTCCTACAATGAGCAGTTCTTC.